Below, 24 T cell receptor beta chains from the same sample are listed, as sequenced in a study of T cell changes during pregnancy in multiple sclerosis. Sequencing used immunoSEQ multiplex PCR; TCRdb keeps in-frame clones, though not all of them. The sample records 30,000 to 40,000 clones, about 91% being singletons. This material consisted of CD8+ T cells from peripheral blood mononuclear cells, taken in the second trimester of pregnancy. The receptors were sampled from a female donor with multiple sclerosis, enrolled in a pregnancy study.

This chain joins TRBV27 and TRBJ1-1, with D possibly being TRBD1 (6 bases). V dropped 3 bases and J dropped 4 bases, with 18 bases sitting between them. CDR3 length: 16 residues. Germline CDR1 MNHEY, CDR2 SMNVEV (reference sequence). CDR3 residues: CASSLHRVRKGTEAFF. The CDR3 nucleotides are TGTGCCAGCAGTTTGCACAGGGTTCGGAAAGGCACTGAAGCTTTCTTT.

The V gene is TRBV7-3, the J gene TRBJ2-2, with D perhaps matching TRBD1 (5 bases). V shed 2 bases and J shed 0 bases, with 19 bases lying between them. Germline lookup yields CDR1 SGHTA and CDR2 FQGTGA. CDR3 length: 19 residues. The DNA for the CDR3 is TGTGCCAGCAGCTTATTGGCAGGGTCCCACCCTGCGAACACCGGGGAGCTGTTTTTT. Encoded protein: CASSLLAGSHPANTGELFF.

The chain is built from TRBV5-1 and TRBJ2-1, with TRBD2 identical over 11 bases. CDR1 and CDR2 from the germline V gene are SGHRS and YFSETQ. J was trimmed by 1 base and V by 3 bases; bases with no gene match: 9. The CDR3 is made up of 18 amino acids. CDR3 nucleotides: TGCGCCAGCAGCTCCAGACTAGCGGGATCGATTTCCTACAATGAGCAGTTCTTC. Amino acid sequence: CASSSRLAGSISYNEQFF.

V usage is TRBV18 and J usage is TRBJ1-5; D uncertain. The germline V and J ends were trimmed by 2 bases and 0 bases, with 8 bases remaining between them. CDR1 is KGHSH and CDR2 is LQKENI in the germline V gene. This CDR3 is 15 amino acids long. The CDR3 DNA reads TGTGCCAGCTCACCAGACGGGTATAGCAATCAGCCCCAGCATTTT. Translating it yields CASSPDGYSNQPQHF.

The chain joins TRBV6-5 to TRBJ1-2; TRBD1 might be the D (5 bases). CDR3 length: 14 residues. V gave up 2 bases and J gave up 5 bases, with 12 bases separating them. The germline CDR1 and CDR2 sequences are MNHEY and SVGAGI. The CDR3 DNA reads as TGTGCCAGCAGTTACGGCGGGGGGGGTTATGGCTACACCTTC. It yields the protein CASSYGGGGYGYTF.

The chain carries TRBV19 and TRBJ1-1; no reliable D call. The CDR3 sequence is 12 residues long. Germline-derived CDR1 and CDR2 are LNHDA and SQIVND (reference sequence). V was cut by 4 bases and J by 8 bases, with 11 bases left in between. As DNA, the CDR3 is TGTGCCAGTAGTAAGGATGGGAGAGAAGCTTTCTTT. Residues: CASSKDGREAFF.

J is TRBJ1-2 and V is TRBV30; TRBD1 is a possible D gene (5 bases). Germline V gene sequence: CDR1 GTSNPN, CDR2 SVGIG (reference sequence). This CDR3 comprises 22 residues. The germline V and J ends were trimmed by 0 bases and 0 bases, with 32 bases remaining between them. CDR3: CAWSVPKSGPGWGLPTNYGYTF. CDR3 coding DNA: TGTGCCTGGAGTGTCCCTAAATCAGGGCCCGGTTGGGGACTCCCTACTAACTATGGCTACACCTTC.

J is TRBJ1-5 and V is TRBV5-5; 12 nucleotides align to TRBD1. J lost 2 bases, V lost 1 base, and 1 base had no gene match. CDR3 length: 16 amino acids. Germline V gene data show CDR1 as SGHKS and CDR2 as YYEKEE (reference sequence). CDR3 nucleotides: TGTGCCAGCAGCTTGAGGGACAGGGGGCGCAATCAGCCCCAGCATTTT. Its protein is CASSLRDRGRNQPQHF. Full variable domain (missing parts from reference TRBV5-5 and TRBJ1-5): DAGVTQSPTHLIKTRGQQVTLRCSPISGHKSVSWYQQVLGQGPQFIFQYYEKEERGRGNFPDRFSARQFPNYSSELNVNALLLGDSALYLCASSLRDRGRNQPQHFGDGTRLSIL.

The genes are TRBV4-2 and TRBJ2-2; D unresolved. V lost 2 bases and J lost 7, with 8 bases in between. The CDR3 extends over 13 amino acids. The germline CDR1 and CDR2 sequences are LGHNA and YNFKEQ. Here the CDR3 DNA reads TGTGCCAGCAGCCAAAAGCCGGGCGGGGAGCTGTTTTTT. Protein: CASSQKPGGELFF.

The CDR3 coding sequence is TGTGCCAGCAGACCGGGACAGAGCTCCTACAATGAGCAGTTCTTC. Its translation is CASRPGQSSYNEQFF. V is TRBV28 and J is TRBJ2-1, with 7 bases aligning to TRBD1. V lost 6 bases, J lost 0 bases, and 5 bases stayed unmatched. The CDR3 contains 15 residues. The germline CDR1 and CDR2 sequences are MDHEN and SYDVKM.

The chain combines TRBV7-8 with TRBJ2-5; D is uncertain. The CDR3 runs 13 residues. V gave up 3 bases and J gave up 2 bases, with 7 bases separating them. The germline V gene encodes CDR1 SGHVS and CDR2 FQNEAQ. The CDR3 region has the DNA TGTGCCAGCAGCTTCCAGGTTCAAGAGACCCAGTACTTC. Translated: CASSFQVQETQYF.

The V call is TRBV7-6, the J call TRBJ2-7, with a weak D call TRBD1 (6 bases). Germline V lookup: CDR1 SGHVS, CDR2 FNYEAQ. This CDR3 comprises 15 residues. V was clipped by 1 base and J by 3 bases, with 13 bases between them. CDR3 sequence reads: CASSLEGVTSYEQYF. CDR3 DNA sequence: TGTGCCAGCAGCTTAGAGGGGGTTACAAGCTACGAGCAGTACTTC.

The rearrangement uses TRBV7-6 and TRBJ2-1, with 10 nucleotides matching TRBD2. The CDR3 loop spans 18 amino acids. Per the germline V gene, CDR1 is SGHVS and CDR2 is FNYEAQ. V trimming: 1 base; J trimming: 3 bases; junction bases outside the gene matches: 9. The CDR3 sequence is CASSLVASGRGLYNEQFF. The CDR3 DNA sequence: TGTGCCAGCAGCTTAGTGGCTAGCGGGAGAGGGCTCTACAATGAGCAGTTCTTC. Full variable domain (remainder filled in from reference TRBV7-6 and TRBJ2-1): GAGVSQSPRYKVTKRGQDVALRCDPISGHVSLYWYRQALGQGPEFLTYFNYEAQQDKSGLPNDRFSAERPEGSISTLTIQRTEQRDSAMYRCASSLVASGRGLYNEQFFGPGTRLTVL.

This clone has only one observation. The chain is built from TRBV6-6 and TRBJ1-4, with TRBD1 matching 8 bases. Losses at the gene ends were 4 bases for V and 3 bases for J; bases not matched to a gene: 7. The length of the CDR3 is 16 residues. Looked up from germline, CDR1 is MNHNY and CDR2 is SVGAGI (reference sequence). The CDR3 loop reads CASSSGQGGANEKLFF. The CDR3 DNA reads as TGTGCCAGCAGTTCCGGACAGGGTGGGGCTAATGAAAAACTGTTTTTT.

V and J are TRBV5-1 and TRBJ2-7; 7 positions match TRBD1. The CDR3 extends over 14 amino acids. J was trimmed by 1 base and V by 4 bases; bases with no gene match: 5. Germline CDR1 reads SGHRS; CDR2 reads YFSETQ. The CDR3 DNA sequence: TGCGCCAGCAGCCCAGACAGGGAATCCTACGAGCAGTACTTC. Amino acid sequence: CASSPDRESYEQYF.

This rearrangement joins TRBV9 to TRBJ1-2; D not certain. The CDR3 covers 17 residues. The germline gives CDR1 SGDLS, CDR2 YYNGEE. The V gene lost 4 bases and the J gene lost 3 bases, with 22 bases spanning the gap. CDR3: CASSPEGTLPTHYGYTF. The CDR3 coding sequence is TGTGCCAGCAGCCCCGAGGGTACTTTACCGACCCACTATGGCTACACCTTC.

This sequence joins TRBV28 and TRBJ2-1; TRBD1 is a possible D gene (6 bases). The CDR3 is made up of 12 amino acids. Trimming removed 8 bases from V and 8 bases from J, with 13 bases in between. CDR1 MDHEN and CDR2 SYDVKM come from the germline V gene. The DNA of the CDR3 is TGTGCCAGCCGAACCTACAGGGATGAGCAGTTCTTC. As protein: CASRTYRDEQFF.

This chain links TRBV18 with TRBJ1-3; no clear D. Germline values: CDR1 KGHSH, CDR2 LQKENI. CDR3 length: 13 residues. Trimming took 3 bases from V and 4 from J, leaving 7 bases between them. The CDR3: CASSPGGGNTIYF. The CDR3 nucleotides are TGTGCCAGCTCACCGGGAGGAGGAAACACCATATATTTT.

This sequence joins TRBV15 and TRBJ1-4, with 7 positions matching TRBD1. Germline loops: CDR1 LNHNV, CDR2 YYDKDF (reference sequence). J was trimmed by 5 bases and V by 0 bases; bases with no gene match: 6. The CDR3 is 16 residues long. The CDR3 loop reads CATSRDPQGENEKLFF. The CDR3 DNA follows: TGTGCCACCAGCAGAGACCCCCAGGGGGAGAATGAAAAACTGTTTTTT. The full variable domain, its missing parts supplied by reference TRBV15 and TRBJ1-4, is DAMVIQNPRYQVTQFGKPVTLSCSQTLNHNVMYWYQQKSSQAPKLLFHYYDKDFNNEADTPDNFQSRRPNTSFCFLDIRSPGLGDTAMYLCATSRDPQGENEKLFFGSGTQLSVL.

The chain couples TRBV28 to TRBJ1-5, with 9 bases identical to TRBD1. V shed 6 bases, J shed 6 bases, and the junction held 6 bases outside the gene matches. The CDR3 consists of 14 residues. The germline CDR1 and CDR2 sequences are MDHEN and SYDVKM. As DNA, the CDR3 is TGTGCCAGCAGCTCCGGACAGGGGAGTCAGCCCCAGCATTTT. Translating gives CASSSGQGSQPQHF.

This chain uses TRBV9 with TRBJ2-1; 9 bases fit TRBD2. There are 15 residues in the CDR3. Looked up from germline, CDR1 is SGDLS and CDR2 is YYNGEE. V trimming: 0 bases; J trimming: 6 bases; junction bases outside the gene matches: 4. Written as DNA, the CDR3 is TGTGCCAGCAGCGTAGAGGGGACTAGCTCCAATGAGCAGTTCTTC. This sequence encodes CASSVEGTSSNEQFF.

The V gene is TRBV28, the J gene TRBJ2-5, with D possibly TRBD2 on 5 matching bases. From germline, CDR1 is MDHEN and CDR2 SYDVKM. This CDR3 region has 13 residues. Trimming took 6 bases from V and 7 from J, leaving 15 bases between them. This CDR3 reads CASSLTPGGTQYF. The CDR3 DNA sequence: TGTGCCAGCAGCCTGACACCCGGAGGGACCCAGTACTTC.

V gene TRBV5-6 combines with J gene TRBJ1-1; 9 positions match TRBD1. CDR1 SGHDT and CDR2 YYEEEE come from the germline V gene. With V trimmed by 0 bases and J by 4 bases, 4 bases remained unmatched. The CDR3 covers 15 residues. The CDR3 DNA reads TGTGCCAGCAGCTTGGAAGGACAGGGGTTCACTGAAGCTTTCTTT. It codes for CASSLEGQGFTEAFF.

The V gene is TRBV11-2, the J gene TRBJ1-1; D uncertain. Germline V lookup: CDR1 SGHAT, CDR2 FQNNGV. The ends were cut back, 0 bases at V and 4 bases at J, with 12 bases in the middle. The CDR3 covers 15 residues. CDR3 sequence: CASSLEATGFTEAFF. The CDR3 DNA is TGTGCCAGCAGCTTAGAAGCGACGGGATTCACTGAAGCTTTCTTT.